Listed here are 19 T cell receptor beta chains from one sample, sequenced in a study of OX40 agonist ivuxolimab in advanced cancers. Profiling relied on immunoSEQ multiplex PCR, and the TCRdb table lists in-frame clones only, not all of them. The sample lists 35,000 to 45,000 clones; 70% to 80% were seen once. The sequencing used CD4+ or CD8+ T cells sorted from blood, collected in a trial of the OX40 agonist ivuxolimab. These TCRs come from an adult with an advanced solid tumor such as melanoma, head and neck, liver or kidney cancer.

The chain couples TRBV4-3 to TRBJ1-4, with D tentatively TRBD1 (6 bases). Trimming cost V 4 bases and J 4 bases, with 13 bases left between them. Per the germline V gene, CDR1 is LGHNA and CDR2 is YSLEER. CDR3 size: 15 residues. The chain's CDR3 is CASSRSTGYNEKLFF. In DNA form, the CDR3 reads TGCGCCAGCAGCCGTTCGACAGGTTATAATGAAAAACTGTTTTTT.

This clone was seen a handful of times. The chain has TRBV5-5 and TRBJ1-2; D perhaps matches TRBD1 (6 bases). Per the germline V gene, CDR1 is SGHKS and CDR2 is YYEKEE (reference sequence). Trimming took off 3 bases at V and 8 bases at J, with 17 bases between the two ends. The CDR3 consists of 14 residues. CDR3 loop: CASSSTGGSGGYTF. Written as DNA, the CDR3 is TGTGCCAGCAGCTCGACAGGCGGATCAGGCGGCTACACCTTC.

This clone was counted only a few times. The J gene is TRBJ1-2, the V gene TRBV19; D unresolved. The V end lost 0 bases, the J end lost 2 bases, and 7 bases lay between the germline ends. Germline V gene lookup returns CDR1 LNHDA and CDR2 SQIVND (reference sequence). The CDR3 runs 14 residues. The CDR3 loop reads CASSIEVVNYGYTF. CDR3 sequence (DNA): TGTGCCAGTAGTATAGAGGTAGTGAACTATGGCTACACCTTC.

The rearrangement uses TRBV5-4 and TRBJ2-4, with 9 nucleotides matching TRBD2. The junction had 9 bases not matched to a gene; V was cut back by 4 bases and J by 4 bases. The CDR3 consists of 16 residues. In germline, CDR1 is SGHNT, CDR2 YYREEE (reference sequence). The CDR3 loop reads CASSPRTTSGKNIQYF. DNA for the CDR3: TGTGCCAGCAGCCCACGAACGACTAGCGGAAAAAACATTCAGTACTTC.

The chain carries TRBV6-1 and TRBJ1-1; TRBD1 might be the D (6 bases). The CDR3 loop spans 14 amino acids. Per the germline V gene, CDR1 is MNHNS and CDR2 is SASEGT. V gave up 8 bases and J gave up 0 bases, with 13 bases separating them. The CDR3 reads CASRSGQMNTEAFF. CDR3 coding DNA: TGTGCCAGCCGGTCTGGACAGATGAACACTGAAGCTTTCTTT.

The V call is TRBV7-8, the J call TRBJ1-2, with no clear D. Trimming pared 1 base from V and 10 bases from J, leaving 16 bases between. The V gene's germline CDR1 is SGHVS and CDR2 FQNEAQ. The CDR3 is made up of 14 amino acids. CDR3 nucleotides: TGTGCCAGCAGCTTAGAAAGGATCCCGCCCGACTACACCTTC. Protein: CASSLERIPPDYTF.

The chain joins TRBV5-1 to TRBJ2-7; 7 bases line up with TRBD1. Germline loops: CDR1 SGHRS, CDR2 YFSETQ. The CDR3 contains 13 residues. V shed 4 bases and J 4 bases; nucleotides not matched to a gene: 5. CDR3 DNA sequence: TGCGCCAGCAGCCCGATGACAGGGTACGAGCAGTACTTC. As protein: CASSPMTGYEQYF.

The DNA for the CDR3 is TGTGCCAGCAGCTCCCTCCCGACTAGCGCCTTCAATGAGCAGTTCTTC. It yields the protein CASSSLPTSAFNEQFF. This rearrangement joins TRBV5-6 to TRBJ2-1; 8 bases agree with TRBD2. V gave up 3 bases and J gave up 6 bases; unmatched junction bases: 11. The CDR3 has 16 amino acids. The germline V gene encodes CDR1 SGHDT and CDR2 YYEEEE.

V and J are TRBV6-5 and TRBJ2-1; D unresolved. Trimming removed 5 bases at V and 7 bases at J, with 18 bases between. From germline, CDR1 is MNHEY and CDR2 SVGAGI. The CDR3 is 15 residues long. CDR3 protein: CASSTAGATRNEQFF. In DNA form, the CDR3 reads TGTGCCAGCAGTACGGCCGGAGCCACAAGGAATGAGCAGTTCTTC.

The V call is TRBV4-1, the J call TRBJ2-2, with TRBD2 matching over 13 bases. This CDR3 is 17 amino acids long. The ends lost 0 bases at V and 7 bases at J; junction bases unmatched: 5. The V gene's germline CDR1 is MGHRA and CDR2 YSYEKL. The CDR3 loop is CASSQDGTSGKGGELFF. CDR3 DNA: TGCGCCAGCAGCCAAGATGGGACTAGCGGGAAGGGCGGGGAGCTGTTTTTT.

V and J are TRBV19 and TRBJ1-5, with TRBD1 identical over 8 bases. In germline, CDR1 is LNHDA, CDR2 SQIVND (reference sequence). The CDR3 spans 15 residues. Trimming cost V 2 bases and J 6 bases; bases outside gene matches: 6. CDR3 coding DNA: TGTGCCAGTAGTATAAGTCAGGGGGCAGTTCAGCCCCAGCATTTT. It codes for CASSISQGAVQPQHF.

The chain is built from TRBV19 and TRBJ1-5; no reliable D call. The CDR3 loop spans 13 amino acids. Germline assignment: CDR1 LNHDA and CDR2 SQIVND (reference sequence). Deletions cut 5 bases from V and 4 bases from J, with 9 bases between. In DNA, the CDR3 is TGTGCCAGTAGTGAGGAGGGAAATCAGCCCCAGCATTTT. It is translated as CASSEEGNQPQHF.

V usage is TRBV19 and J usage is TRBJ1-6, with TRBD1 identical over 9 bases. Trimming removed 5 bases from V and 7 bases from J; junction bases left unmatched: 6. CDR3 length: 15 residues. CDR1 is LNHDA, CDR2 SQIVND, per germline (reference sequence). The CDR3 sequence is CASSPGQGRNSPLHF. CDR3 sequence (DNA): TGTGCCAGTAGTCCAGGACAGGGGAGGAATTCACCCCTCCACTTT. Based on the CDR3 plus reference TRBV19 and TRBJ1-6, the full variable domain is DGGITQSPKYLFRKEGQNVTLSCEQNLNHDAMYWYRQDPGQGLRLIYYSQIVNDFQKGDIAEGYSVSREKKESFPLTVTSAQKNPTAFYLCASSPGQGRNSPLHFGNGTRLTVT.

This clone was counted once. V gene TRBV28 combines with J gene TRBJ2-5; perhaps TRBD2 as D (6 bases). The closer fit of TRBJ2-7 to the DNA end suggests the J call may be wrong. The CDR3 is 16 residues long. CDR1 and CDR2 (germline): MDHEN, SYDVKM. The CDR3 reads CASSLSPSAGVYEQYF. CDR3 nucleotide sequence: TGTGCCAGCAGTTTGTCCCCTAGCGCGGGCGTCTACGAGCAGTACTTC.

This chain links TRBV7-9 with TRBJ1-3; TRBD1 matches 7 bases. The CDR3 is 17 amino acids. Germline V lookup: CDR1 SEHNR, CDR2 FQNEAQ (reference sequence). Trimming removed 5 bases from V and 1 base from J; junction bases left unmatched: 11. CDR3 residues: CASSVTGVASSGNTIYF. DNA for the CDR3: TGTGCCAGCAGCGTAACAGGGGTGGCCTCTTCTGGAAACACCATATATTTT.

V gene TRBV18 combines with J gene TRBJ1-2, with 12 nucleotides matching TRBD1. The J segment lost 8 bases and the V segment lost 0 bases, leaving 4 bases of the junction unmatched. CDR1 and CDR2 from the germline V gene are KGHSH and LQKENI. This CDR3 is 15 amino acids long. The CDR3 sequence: CASSPPGQGARGYTF. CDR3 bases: TGTGCCAGCTCACCACCGGGACAGGGGGCGCGGGGCTACACCTTC.

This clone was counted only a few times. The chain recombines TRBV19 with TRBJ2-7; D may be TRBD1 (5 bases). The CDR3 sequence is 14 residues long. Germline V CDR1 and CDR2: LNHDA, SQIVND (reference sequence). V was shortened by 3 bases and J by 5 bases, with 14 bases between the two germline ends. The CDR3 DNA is TGTGCCAGTAGTATCGGGCAGGGTTACCACGAGCAGTACTTC. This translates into CASSIGQGYHEQYF. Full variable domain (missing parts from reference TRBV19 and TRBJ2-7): DGGITQSPKYLFRKEGQNVTLSCEQNLNHDAMYWYRQDPGQGLRLIYYSQIVNDFQKGDIAEGYSVSREKKESFPLTVTSAQKNPTAFYLCASSIGQGYHEQYFGPGTRLTVT.

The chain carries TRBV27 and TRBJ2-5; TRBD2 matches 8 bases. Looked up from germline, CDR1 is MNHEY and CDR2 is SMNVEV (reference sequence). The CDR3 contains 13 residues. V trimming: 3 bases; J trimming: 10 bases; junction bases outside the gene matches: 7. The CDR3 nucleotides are TGTGCCAGCAGTTTTTCCGGGAGGGTCAGCCAGTACTTC. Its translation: CASSFSGRVSQYF.

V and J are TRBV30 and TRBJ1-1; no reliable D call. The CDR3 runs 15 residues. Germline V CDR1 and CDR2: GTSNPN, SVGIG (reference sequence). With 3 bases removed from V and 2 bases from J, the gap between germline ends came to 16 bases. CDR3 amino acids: CAWSPLNVGNTEAFF. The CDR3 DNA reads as TGTGCCTGGAGCCCACTAAATGTGGGAAACACTGAAGCTTTCTTT.